This record concerns one T cell receptor (beta chain) sequence. The data stem from a study of PD-1 blockade in classical Hodgkin lymphoma. TCRdb's copy holds only in-frame clones and misses some; the assay was immunoSEQ multiplex PCR. The data show 80,000 to 100,000 clones, with 81% seen just once and 15% to 20% held by the top ten. The CDR3 sequence is 13 residues long. Germline lookup yields CDR1 MNHEY and CDR2 SVGAGI. V lost 10 bases to trimming and J lost 4 bases, with 14 bases between them. Each of the patients experienced relapse following autologous stem cell transplantation, and their brentuximab vedotin exposure differed.

This chain joins TRBV6-5 and TRBJ1-5; D might be TRBD1 (5 bases). The receptor's source is a human donor with classical Hodgkin lymphoma. Sequenced here: peripheral blood mononuclear cells (PBMCs), sampled before the second cycle of nivolumab. The CDR3 spells CAIGEGPNQPQHF. CDR3 nucleotides: TGTGCCATAGGAGAGGGGCCAAATCAGCCCCAGCATTTT.